The clone carrying this T cell receptor (beta chain) was detected ten times or more. Its cognate antigen is unknown. TCRdb itself ran the reads through MiXCR, one entry per CDR3 protein. The sample holds 900,000 to 950,000 distinct CDR3 sequences, around 29% seen once. This sample stems from a study of T cell repertoires in cytomegalovirus infection. The material was cultured CD8+ T cells from PBMCs, obtained from culture after CMV antigen stimulation. This clonotype originated in a human donor in good health (CMV status not recorded). Some clones in this sample may be carry-over from other donors' samples.

The chain's CDR3 is CASSYQGAGGYTF. For the CDR3, the DNA is TGTGCCAGCAGTTATCAGGGGGCGGGGGGCTACACCTTC. The chain joins TRBV6-5 to TRBJ1-2; TRBD1 aligns across 8 bases. Trimming cost V 3 bases and J 8 bases; bases outside gene matches: 5. Looked up from germline, CDR1 is MNHEY and CDR2 is SVGAGI. The CDR3 covers 13 residues.